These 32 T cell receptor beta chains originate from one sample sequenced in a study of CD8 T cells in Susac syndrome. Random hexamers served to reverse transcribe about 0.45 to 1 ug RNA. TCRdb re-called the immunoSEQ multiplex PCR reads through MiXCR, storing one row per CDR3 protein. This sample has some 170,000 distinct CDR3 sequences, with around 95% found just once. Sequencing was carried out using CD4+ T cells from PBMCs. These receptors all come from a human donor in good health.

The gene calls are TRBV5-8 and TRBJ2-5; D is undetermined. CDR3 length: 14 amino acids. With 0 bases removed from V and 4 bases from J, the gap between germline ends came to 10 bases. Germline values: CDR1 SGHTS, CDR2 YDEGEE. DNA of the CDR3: TGTGCCAGCAGCTTGGGGTCGGCTTTAGAGACCCAGTACTTC. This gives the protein CASSLGSALETQYF.

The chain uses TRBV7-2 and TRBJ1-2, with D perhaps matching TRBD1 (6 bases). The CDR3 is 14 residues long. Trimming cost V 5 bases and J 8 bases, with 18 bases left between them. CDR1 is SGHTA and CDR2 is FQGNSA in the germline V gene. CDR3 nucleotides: TGTGCCAGCAGCCGCACAGGGTTTGGAAACGGCTACACCTTC. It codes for CASSRTGFGNGYTF.

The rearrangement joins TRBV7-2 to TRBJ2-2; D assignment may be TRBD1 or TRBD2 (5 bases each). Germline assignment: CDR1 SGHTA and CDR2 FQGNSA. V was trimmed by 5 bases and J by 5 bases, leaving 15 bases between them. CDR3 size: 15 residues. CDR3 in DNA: TGTGCCAGCAGCCCTGACGGGACGAGAACCGGGGAGCTGTTTTTT. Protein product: CASSPDGTRTGELFF.

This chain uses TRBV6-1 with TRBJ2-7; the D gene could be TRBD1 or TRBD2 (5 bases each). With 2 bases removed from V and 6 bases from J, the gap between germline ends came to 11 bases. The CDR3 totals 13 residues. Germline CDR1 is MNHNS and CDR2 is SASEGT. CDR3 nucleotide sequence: TGTGCCAGCAGTGAAACCGGGGCTTCCGAGCAGTACTTC. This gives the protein CASSETGASEQYF.

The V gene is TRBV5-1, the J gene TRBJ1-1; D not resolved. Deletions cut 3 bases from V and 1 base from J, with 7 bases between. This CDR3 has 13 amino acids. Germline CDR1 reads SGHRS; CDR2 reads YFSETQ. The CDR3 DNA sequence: TGCGCCAGCAGCTCGGCACGGAACACTGAAGCTTTCTTT. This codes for CASSSARNTEAFF.

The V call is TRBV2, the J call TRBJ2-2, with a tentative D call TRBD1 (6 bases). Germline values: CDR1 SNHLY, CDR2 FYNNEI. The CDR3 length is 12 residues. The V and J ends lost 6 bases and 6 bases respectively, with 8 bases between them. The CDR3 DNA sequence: TGTGCCAGCAGGGGGGCTCCCGGGGAGCTGTTTTTT. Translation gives CASRGAPGELFF.

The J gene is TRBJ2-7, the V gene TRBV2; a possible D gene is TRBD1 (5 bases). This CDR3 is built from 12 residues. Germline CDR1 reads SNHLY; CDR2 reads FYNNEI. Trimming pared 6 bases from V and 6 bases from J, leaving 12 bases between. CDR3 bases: TGTGCCAGCAGGACAGACTCCCTCGAGCAGTACTTC. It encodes CASRTDSLEQYF.

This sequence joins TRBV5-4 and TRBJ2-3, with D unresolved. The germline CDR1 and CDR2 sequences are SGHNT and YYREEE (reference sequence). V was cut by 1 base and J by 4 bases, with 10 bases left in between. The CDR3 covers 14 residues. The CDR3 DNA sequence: TGTGCCAGCAGCTTGCGCCTAGTTGCAGATACGCAGTATTTT. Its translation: CASSLRLVADTQYF.

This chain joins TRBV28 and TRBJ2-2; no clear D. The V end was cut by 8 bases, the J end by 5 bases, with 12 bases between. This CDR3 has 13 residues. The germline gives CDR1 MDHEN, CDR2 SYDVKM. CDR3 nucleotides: TGTGCCAGCTTATGGCCGGTGACCGGGGAGCTGTTTTTT. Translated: CASLWPVTGELFF.

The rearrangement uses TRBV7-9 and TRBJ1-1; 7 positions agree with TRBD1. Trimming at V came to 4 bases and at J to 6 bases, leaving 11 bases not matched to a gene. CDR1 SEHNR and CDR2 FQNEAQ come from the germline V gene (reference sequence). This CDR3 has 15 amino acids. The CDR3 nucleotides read TGTGCCAGCAGCTGGGGCGGAGGGGGCGACGCTGAAGCTTTCTTT. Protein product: CASSWGGGGDAEAFF.

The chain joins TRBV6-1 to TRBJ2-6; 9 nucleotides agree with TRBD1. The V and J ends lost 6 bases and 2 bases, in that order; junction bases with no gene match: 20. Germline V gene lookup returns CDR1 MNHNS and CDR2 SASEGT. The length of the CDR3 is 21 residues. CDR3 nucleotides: TGTGCCAGCAGGGGAATCTTAACCCCGGGACAGGGCGGAGCTGGGGCCAACGTCCTGACTTTC. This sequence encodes CASRGILTPGQGGAGANVLTF.

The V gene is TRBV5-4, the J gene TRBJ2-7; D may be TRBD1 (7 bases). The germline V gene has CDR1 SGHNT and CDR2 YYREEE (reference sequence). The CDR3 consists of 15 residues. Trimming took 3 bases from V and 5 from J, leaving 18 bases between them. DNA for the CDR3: TGTGCCAGCAGCTCTAAAGTAGCAGGGGGGAACGAGCAGTACTTC. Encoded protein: CASSSKVAGGNEQYF.

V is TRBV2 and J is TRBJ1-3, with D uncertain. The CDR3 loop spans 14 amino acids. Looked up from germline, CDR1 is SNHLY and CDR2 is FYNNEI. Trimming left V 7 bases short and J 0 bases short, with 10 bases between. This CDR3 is CASKVLLSGNTIYF. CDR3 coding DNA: TGTGCCAGCAAAGTGCTCCTCTCTGGAAACACCATATATTTT.

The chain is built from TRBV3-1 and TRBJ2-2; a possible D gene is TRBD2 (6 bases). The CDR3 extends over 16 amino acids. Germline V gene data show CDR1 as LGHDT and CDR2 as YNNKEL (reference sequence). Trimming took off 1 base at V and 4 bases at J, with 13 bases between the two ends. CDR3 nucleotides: TGTGCCAGCAGCCAAGGGGCGGGGAAGGGCACCGGGGAGCTGTTTTTT. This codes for CASSQGAGKGTGELFF.

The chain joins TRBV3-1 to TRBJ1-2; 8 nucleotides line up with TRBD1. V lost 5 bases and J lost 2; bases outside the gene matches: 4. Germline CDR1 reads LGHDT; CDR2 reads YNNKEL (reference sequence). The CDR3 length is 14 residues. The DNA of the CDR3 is TGTGCCAGCAGCTACGGGACAGGCAACTATGGCTACACCTTC. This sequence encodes CASSYGTGNYGYTF. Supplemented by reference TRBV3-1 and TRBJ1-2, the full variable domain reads DTAVSQTPKYLVTQMGNDKSIKCEQNLGHDTMYWYKQDSKKFLKIMFSYNNKELIINETVPNRFSPKSPDKAHLNLHINSLELGDSAVYFCASSYGTGNYGYTFGSGTRLTVV.

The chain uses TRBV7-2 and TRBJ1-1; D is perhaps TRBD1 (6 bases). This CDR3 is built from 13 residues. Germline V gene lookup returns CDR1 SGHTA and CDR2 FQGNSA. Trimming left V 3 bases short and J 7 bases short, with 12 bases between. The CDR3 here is CASSFWTEGEAFF. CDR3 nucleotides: TGTGCCAGCAGCTTCTGGACAGAGGGTGAAGCTTTCTTT.

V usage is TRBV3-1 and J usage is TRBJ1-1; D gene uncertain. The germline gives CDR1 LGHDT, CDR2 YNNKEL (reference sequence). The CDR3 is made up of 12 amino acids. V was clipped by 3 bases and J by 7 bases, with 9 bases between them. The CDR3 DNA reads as TGTGCCAGCAGCCAGGTACCCAGTGAAGCTTTCTTT. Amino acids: CASSQVPSEAFF.

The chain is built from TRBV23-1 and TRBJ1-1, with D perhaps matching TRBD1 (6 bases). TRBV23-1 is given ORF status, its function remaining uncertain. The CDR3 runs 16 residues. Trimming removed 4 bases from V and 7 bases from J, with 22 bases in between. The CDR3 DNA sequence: TGCGCCAGCAGTCTCCCGGCACAGGGTAGAGGTGTTGAAGCTTTCTTT. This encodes CASSLPAQGRGVEAFF.

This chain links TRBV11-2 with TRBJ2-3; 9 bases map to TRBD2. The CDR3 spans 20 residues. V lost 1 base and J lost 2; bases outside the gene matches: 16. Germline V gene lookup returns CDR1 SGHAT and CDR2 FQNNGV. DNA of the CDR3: TGTGCCAGCAGCTTAGTGGTCGCGGTTCTAGCGGGGATGCCCACAGATACGCAGTATTTT. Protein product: CASSLVVAVLAGMPTDTQYF.

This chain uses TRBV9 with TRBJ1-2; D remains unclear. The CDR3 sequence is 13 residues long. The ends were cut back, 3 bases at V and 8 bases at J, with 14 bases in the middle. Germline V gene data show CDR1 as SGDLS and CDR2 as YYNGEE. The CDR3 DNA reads TGTGCCAGCAGCGGATCGACCCGCGGGGGCTACACCTTC. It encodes CASSGSTRGGYTF.

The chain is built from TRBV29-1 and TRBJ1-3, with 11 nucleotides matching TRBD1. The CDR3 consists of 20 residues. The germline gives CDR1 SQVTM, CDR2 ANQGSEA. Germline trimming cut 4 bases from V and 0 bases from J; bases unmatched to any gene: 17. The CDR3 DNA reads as TGCAGCGTTGGATTTAGGGGTTCCGGGACAGGGGGTCTCTCTGGAAACACCATATATTTT. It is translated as CSVGFRGSGTGGLSGNTIYF.

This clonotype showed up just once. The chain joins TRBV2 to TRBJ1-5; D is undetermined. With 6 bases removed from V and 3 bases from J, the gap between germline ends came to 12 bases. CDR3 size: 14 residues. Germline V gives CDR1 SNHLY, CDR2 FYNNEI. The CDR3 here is CASRISDFNQPQHF. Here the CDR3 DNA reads TGTGCCAGCAGAATATCGGACTTCAATCAGCCCCAGCATTTT. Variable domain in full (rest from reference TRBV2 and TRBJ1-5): EPEVTQTPSHQVTQMGQEVILRCVPISNHLYFYWYRQILGQKVEFLVSFYNNEISEKSEIFDDQFSVERPDGSNFTLKIRSTKLEDSAMYFCASRISDFNQPQHFGDGTRLSIL.

CDR3 coding DNA: TGTGCCAGCTCCACAGGGACGGTCCTCAATCAGCCCCAGCATTTT. It specifies CASSTGTVLNQPQHF. This chain connects TRBV18 to TRBJ1-5, with D perhaps matching TRBD1 (6 bases). This CDR3 is 15 amino acids long. Deletions cut 6 bases from V and 3 bases from J, with 15 bases between. CDR1 is KGHSH, CDR2 LQKENI, per germline.

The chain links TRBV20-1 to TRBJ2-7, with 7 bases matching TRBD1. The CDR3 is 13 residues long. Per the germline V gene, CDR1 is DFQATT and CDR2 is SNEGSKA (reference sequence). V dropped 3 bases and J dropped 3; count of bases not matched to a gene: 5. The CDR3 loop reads CSARSGQNYEQYF. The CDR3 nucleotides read TGCAGTGCTAGGTCGGGACAGAACTACGAGCAGTACTTC.

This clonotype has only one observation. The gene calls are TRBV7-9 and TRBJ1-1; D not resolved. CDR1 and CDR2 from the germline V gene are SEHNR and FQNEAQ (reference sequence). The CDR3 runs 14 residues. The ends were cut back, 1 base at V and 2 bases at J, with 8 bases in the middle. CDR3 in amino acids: CASSLEPGNTEAFF. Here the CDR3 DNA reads TGTGCCAGCAGCTTAGAACCGGGAAACACTGAAGCTTTCTTT.

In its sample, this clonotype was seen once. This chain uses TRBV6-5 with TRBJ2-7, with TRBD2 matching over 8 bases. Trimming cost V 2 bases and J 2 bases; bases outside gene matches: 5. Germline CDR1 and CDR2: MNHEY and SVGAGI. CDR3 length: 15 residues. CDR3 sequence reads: CASSYGEAGAYEQYF. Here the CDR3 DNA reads TGTGCCAGCAGTTACGGTGAAGCGGGGGCCTACGAGCAGTACTTC.

The CDR3 DNA reads as TGCGCCAGCAGCTTGACGACAGAGGCAAGCTATGGCTACACCTTC. Encoded protein: CASSLTTEASYGYTF. V and J are TRBV5-1 and TRBJ1-2, with D possibly matching TRBD1 (5 bases). Germline V lookup: CDR1 SGHRS, CDR2 YFSETQ. This CDR3 spans 15 amino acids. The V gene lost 1 base and the J gene lost 4 bases, with 14 bases spanning the gap.

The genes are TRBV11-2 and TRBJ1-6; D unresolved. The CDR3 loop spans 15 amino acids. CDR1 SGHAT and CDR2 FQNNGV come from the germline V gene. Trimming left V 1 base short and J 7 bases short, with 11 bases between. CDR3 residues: CASSLGVSQNSPLHF. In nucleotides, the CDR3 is TGTGCCAGCAGCTTAGGGGTCAGCCAGAATTCACCCCTCCACTTT.

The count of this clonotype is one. CDR3 DNA sequence: TGTGCCAGCAGCGTCCAGGGAGGGGATACGCAGTATTTT. Amino acid sequence: CASSVQGGDTQYF. The chain links TRBV7-3 to TRBJ2-3; 7 bases fit TRBD2. The V gene end was trimmed by 5 bases and the J gene end by 6 bases; junction bases not matched to a gene: 5. The germline gives CDR1 SGHTA, CDR2 FQGTGA. CDR3 length equals 13 residues.

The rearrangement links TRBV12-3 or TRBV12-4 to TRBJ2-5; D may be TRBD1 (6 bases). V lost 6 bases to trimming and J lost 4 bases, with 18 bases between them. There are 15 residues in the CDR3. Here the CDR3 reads CASRNRAVGPETQYF. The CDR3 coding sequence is TGTGCCAGCAGAAACAGGGCCGTCGGGCCAGAGACCCAGTACTTC.

DNA of the CDR3: TGTGCCAGCAGCCAAGGCCCCCCTGGAAACACCATATATTTT. Translated: CASSQGPPGNTIYF. This chain joins TRBV3-1 and TRBJ1-3; the D is unclear. Germline CDR1 and CDR2: LGHDT and YNNKEL (reference sequence). CDR3 length: 14 residues. V lost 1 base and J 2 bases, leaving 6 bases between the germline ends.

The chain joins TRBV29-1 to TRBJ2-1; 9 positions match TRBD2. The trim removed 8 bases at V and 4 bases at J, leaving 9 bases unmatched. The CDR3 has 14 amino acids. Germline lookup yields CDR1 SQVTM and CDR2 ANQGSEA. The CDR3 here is CSSPTSGGYNEQFF. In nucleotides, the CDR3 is TGCAGCTCTCCGACCAGCGGGGGGTACAATGAGCAGTTCTTC.